This T cell receptor beta chain was profiled in a study of T-cell reconstitution after alpha-beta-depleted transplantation in children. Germline V lookup: CDR1 SGHTA, CDR2 FQGNSA. The V segment lost 5 bases and the J segment 2 bases; nucleotides outside the gene matches: 8. The CDR3 has 16 residues. A TCRbeta library incorporating unique molecular identifiers was prepared. In TCRdb, the PCR reads were re-called with MiXCR into one record per CDR3 protein. This table holds some 390,000 distinct CDR3 sequences, roughly 20% found once. This clonotype has a count of ten or more. This receptor was identified in a human donor who donated a stem cell graft to a child with acute myeloid leukemia. V is TRBV7-2 and J is TRBJ2-1; 8 nucleotides align to TRBD1. This specimen consisted of PBMCs from the stem cell graft donor, obtained from the stem cell graft. In nucleotides, the CDR3 is TGTGCCAGCAGCCCCGTCGGGACAGGCGCCTACAATGAGCAGTTCTTC. Translated, it gives CASSPVGTGAYNEQFF.